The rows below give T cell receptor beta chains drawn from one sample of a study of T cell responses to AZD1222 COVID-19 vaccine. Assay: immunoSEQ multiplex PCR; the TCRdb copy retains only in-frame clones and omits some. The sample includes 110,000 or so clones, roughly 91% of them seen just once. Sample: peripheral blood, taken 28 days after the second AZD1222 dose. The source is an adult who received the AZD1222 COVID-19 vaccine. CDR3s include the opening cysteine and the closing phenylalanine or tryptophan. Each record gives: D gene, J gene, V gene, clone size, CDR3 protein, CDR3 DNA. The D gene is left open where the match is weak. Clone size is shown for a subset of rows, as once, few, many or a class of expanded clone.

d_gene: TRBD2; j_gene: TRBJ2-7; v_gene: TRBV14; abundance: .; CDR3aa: CASRSSGSGHEQYF; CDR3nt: TGTGCCAGCAGGAGTAGCGGGAGCGGCCACGAGCAGTACTTC
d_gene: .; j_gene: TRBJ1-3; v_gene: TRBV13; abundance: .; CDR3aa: CASSSNRDGNTIYF; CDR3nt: TGTGCCAGCAGCTCCAACAGGGACGGAAACACCATATATTTT
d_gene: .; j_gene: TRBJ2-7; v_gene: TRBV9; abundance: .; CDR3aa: CASSSSPGFYEQYF; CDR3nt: TGTGCCAGCAGCTCGTCCCCAGGGTTCTACGAGCAGTACTTC
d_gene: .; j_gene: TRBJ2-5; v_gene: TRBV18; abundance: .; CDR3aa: CASSPPWRGQETQYF; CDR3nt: TGTGCCAGCTCACCACCGTGGCGGGGCCAAGAGACCCAGTACTTC
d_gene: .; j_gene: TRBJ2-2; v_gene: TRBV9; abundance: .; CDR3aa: CASSTRGMNTGELFF; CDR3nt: TGTGCCAGCAGCACAAGGGGTATGAACACCGGGGAGCTGTTTTTT
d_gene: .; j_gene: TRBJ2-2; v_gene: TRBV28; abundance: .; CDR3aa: CASSFVGWQGLGGGELFF; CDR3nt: TGTGCCAGCAGTTTTGTGGGGTGGCAGGGTCTTGGCGGCGGGGAGCTGTTTTTT
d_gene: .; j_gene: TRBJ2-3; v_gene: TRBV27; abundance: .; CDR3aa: CASSFSSADTQYF; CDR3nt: TGTGCCAGCAGTTTCTCTAGCGCAGATACGCAGTATTTT
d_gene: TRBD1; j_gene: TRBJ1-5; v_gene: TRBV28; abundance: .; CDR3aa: CASSFSGGRQPQHF; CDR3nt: TGTGCCAGCAGTTTCTCAGGGGGCAGACAGCCCCAGCATTTT
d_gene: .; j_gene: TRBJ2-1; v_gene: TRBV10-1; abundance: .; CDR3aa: CASSESTLRATYNEQFF; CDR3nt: TGCGCCAGCAGTGAGTCTACTTTGCGGGCGACTTACAATGAGCAGTTCTTC
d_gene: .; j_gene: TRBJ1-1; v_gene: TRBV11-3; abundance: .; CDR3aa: CASAQGRRNTEAFF; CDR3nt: TGTGCCAGCGCCCAGGGACGCCGGAACACTGAAGCTTTCTTT
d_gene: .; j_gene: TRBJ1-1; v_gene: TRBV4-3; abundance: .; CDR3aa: CASSPGGGRITEAFF; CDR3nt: TGCGCCAGCAGCCCCGGCGGGGGGCGCATCACTGAAGCTTTCTTT
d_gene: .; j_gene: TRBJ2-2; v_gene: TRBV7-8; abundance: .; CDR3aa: CASSDNGGAGLSTGELFF; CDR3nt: TGTGCCAGCAGCGATAACGGAGGGGCAGGGTTGTCGACCGGGGAGCTGTTTTTT
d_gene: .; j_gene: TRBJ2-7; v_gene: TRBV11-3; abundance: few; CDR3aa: CASSLRAGLGYEQYF; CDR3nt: TGTGCCAGCAGCCTCCGAGCTGGGTTAGGTTACGAGCAGTACTTC
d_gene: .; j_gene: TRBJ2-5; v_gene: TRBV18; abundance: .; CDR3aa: CASSPTAGRTETQYF; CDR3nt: TGTGCCAGCTCACCGACCGCGGGGAGAACGGAGACCCAGTACTTC
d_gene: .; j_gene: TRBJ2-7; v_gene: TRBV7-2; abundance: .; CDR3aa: CASSLLVGTYEQYF; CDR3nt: TGTGCCAGCAGCTTATTGGTCGGAACCTACGAGCAGTACTTC
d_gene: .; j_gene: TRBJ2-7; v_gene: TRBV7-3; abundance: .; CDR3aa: CASSSSGSDEQYF; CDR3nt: TGTGCCAGCAGCTCCTCAGGGTCGGACGAGCAGTACTTC
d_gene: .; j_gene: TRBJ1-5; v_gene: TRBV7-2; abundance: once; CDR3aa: CASSFQGQPQHF; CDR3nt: TGTGCCAGCAGCTTCCAAGGTCAGCCCCAGCATTTT
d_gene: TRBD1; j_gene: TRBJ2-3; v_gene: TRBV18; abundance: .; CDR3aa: CASSPRTGGADTQYF; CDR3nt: TGTGCCAGCTCACCACGAACAGGGGGCGCGGATACGCAGTATTTT
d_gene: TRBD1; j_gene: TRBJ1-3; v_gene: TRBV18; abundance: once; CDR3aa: CASSNQGATGNTIYF; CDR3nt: TGTGCCAGCTCAAACCAGGGGGCAACTGGAAACACCATATATTTT
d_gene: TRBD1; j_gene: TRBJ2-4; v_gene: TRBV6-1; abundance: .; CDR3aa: CASSDITGVMNIQYF; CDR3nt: TGTGCCAGCAGTGACATTACAGGGGTCATGAACATTCAGTACTTC
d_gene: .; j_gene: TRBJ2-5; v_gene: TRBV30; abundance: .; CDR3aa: CAWSSDGTQYF; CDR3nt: TGTGCCTGGAGTTCCGACGGGACCCAGTACTTC
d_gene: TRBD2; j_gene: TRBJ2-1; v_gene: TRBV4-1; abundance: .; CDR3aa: CASSLRVAGDYNEQFF; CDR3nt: TGCGCCAGCAGCCTCCGGGTAGCGGGAGACTACAATGAGCAGTTCTTC
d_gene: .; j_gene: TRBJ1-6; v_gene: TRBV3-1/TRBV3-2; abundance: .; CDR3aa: CASSRIRTDNSPLHF; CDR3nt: TGTGCCAGCAGCCGCATAAGGACAGATAATTCACCCCTCCACTTT
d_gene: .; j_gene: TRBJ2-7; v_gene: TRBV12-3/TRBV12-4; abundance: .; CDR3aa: CASSPGAYEQYF; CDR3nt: TGTGCCAGCAGCCCAGGAGCTTACGAGCAGTACTTC
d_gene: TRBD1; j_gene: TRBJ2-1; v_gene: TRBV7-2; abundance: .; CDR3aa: CASSPGQGYNEQFF; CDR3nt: TGTGCCAGCAGCCCCGGACAGGGGTACAATGAGCAGTTCTTC
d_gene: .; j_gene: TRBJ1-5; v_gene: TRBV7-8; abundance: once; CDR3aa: CASSLYTGGSNQPQHF; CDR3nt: TGTGCCAGCAGCTTATACACCGGAGGGAGCAATCAGCCCCAGCATTTT
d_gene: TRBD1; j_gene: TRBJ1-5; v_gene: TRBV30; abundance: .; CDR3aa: CAWSVGQGHQPQHF; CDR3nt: TGTGCCTGGAGTGTCGGACAGGGTCATCAGCCCCAGCATTTT
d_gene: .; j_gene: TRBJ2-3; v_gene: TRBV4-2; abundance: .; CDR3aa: CASSQDLQGSQYF; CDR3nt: TGTGCCAGCAGCCAAGATTTACAGGGCTCGCAGTATTTT
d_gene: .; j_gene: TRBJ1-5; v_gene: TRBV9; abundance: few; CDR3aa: CASRRAGSEPQHF; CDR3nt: TGTGCCAGTCGACGTGCCGGCAGCGAGCCCCAGCATTTT
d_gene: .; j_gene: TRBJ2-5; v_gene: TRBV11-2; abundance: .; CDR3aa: CASSLVRAAQETQYF; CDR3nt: TGTGCCAGCAGCTTAGTTCGGGCAGCACAAGAGACCCAGTACTTC
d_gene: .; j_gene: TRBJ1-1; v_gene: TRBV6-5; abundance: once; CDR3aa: CASRDSDTEAFF; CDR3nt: TGTGCCAGCAGAGACAGTGACACTGAAGCTTTCTTT
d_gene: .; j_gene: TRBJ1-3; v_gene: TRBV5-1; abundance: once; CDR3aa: CASSFDPGNTIYF; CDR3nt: TGCGCCAGCAGTTTCGACCCTGGAAACACCATATATTTT
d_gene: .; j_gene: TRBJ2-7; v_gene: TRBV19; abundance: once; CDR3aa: CASGPVYEQYF; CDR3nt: TGTGCCAGTGGACCAGTCTACGAGCAGTACTTC
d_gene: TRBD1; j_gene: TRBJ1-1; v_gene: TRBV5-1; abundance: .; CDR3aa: CASSVNRGLEAFF; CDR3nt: TGCGCCAGCAGCGTGAACAGGGGACTTGAAGCTTTCTTT
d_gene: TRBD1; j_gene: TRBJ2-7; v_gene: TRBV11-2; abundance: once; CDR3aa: CASSFGQGIYEQYF; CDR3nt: TGTGCCAGCAGCTTCGGACAGGGAATCTACGAGCAGTACTTC
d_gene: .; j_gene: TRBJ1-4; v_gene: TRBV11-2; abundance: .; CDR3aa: CASSLAEQGPTNEKLFF; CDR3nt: TGTGCCAGCAGCTTGGCCGAGCAGGGACCAACTAATGAAAAACTGTTTTTT
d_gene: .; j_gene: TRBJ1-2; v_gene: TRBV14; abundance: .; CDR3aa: CASSHTRGNGYTF; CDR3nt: TGTGCCAGCAGCCATACCAGAGGCAATGGCTACACCTTC
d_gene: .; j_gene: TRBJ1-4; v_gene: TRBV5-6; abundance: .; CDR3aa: CASSSGHYEKLFF; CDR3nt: TGTGCCAGCAGCTCAGGACATTATGAAAAACTGTTTTTT
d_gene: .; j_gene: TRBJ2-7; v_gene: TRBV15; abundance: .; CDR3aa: CATSRGKSYEQYF; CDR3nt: TGTGCCACCAGCAGAGGGAAGAGTTACGAGCAGTACTTC
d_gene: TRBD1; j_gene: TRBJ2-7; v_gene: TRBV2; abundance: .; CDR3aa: CASSGPRTGPYEQYF; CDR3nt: TGTGCCAGCAGTGGTCCCAGGACAGGCCCCTACGAGCAGTACTTC
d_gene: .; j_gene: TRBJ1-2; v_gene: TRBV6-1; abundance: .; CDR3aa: CASSELTGINYGYTF; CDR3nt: TGTGCCAGCAGTGAACTAACAGGGATTAACTATGGCTACACCTTC
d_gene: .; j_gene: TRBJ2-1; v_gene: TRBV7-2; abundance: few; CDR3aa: CASSLAVRINEQFF; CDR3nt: TGTGCCAGCAGCTTAGCCGTCAGGATTAACGAGCAGTTCTTC
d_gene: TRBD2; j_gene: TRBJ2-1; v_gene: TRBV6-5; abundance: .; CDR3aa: CASSYTAGVYNEQFF; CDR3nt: TGTGCCAGCAGCTACACAGCGGGAGTCTACAATGAGCAGTTCTTC
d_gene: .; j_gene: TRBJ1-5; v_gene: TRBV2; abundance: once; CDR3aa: CASGGGINQPQHF; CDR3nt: TGTGCCAGCGGGGGGGGTATCAATCAGCCCCAGCATTTT
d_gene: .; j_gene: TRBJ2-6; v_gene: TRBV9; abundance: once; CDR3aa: CASSASSGANVLTF; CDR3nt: TGTGCCAGCAGCGCTAGCTCTGGGGCCAACGTCCTGACTTTC
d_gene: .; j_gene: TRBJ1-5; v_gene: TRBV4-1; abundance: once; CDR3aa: CASSQVRGSRNQPQHF; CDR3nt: TGCGCCAGCAGCCAAGTCAGAGGGTCACGTAATCAGCCCCAGCATTTT
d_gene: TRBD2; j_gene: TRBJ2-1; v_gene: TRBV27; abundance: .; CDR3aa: CARGLAGGDYYNEQFF; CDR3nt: TGTGCCAGGGGACTAGCGGGAGGGGATTACTACAATGAGCAGTTCTTC
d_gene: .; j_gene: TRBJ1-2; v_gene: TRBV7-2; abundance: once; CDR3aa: CASSLGRADGYTF; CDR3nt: TGTGCCAGCAGCTTAGGCAGGGCGGATGGCTACACCTTC
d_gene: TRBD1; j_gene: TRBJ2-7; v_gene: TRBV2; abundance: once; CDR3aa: CASSLPGQVSYEQYF; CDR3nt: TGTGCCAGCAGTCTTCCGGGACAGGTATCCTACGAGCAGTACTTC
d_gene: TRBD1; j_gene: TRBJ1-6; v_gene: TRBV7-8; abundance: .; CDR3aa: CASSSRGQGAGNSPLHF; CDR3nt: TGTGCCAGCAGCTCTAGGGGACAGGGGGCAGGTAATTCACCCCTCCACTTT
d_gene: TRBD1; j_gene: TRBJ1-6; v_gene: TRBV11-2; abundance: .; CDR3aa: CASSFMGQGLSPLHF; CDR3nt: TGTGCCAGCAGCTTCATGGGACAGGGTTTGTCACCCCTCCACTTT
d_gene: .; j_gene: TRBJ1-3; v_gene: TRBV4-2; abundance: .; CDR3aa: CASSQGSGNTIYF; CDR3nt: TGTGCCAGCAGCCAGGGGAGTGGAAACACCATATATTTT
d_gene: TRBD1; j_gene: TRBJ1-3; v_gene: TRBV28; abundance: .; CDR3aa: CASSSTGTGNTIYF; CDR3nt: TGTGCCAGCAGTTCGACAGGGACTGGAAACACCATATATTTT
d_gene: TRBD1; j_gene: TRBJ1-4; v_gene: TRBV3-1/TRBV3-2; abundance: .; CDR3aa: CASSHASAGTGIEKLFF; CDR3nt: TGTGCCAGCAGCCATGCGTCCGCCGGGACAGGGATTGAAAAACTGTTTTTT
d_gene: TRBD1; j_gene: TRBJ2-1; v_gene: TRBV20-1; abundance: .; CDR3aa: CSASRGQQQFF; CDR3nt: TGCAGTGCTAGTCGGGGACAGCAGCAGTTCTTC